This entry lists 29 T cell receptor beta chains sequenced from one sample in a study of blood T cell repertoires in COVID-19. Produced via immunoSEQ multiplex PCR; TCRdb's table is partial and in-frame only. The sample includes about 290,000 clones, around 86% of them seen just once. Sequencing used peripheral blood. The receptors were sampled from a woman in her 30s with active or convalescent COVID-19.

This chain connects TRBV2 to TRBJ2-4; D may be TRBD2 (6 bases). V was cut by 5 bases and J by 0 bases, with 11 bases left in between. There are 15 residues in the CDR3. The V gene's germline CDR1 is SNHLY and CDR2 FYNNEI. CDR3 residues: CASSRDSGAKNIQYF. As DNA, the CDR3 is TGTGCCAGCAGTCGGGACTCTGGAGCCAAAAACATTCAGTACTTC.

The CDR3 DNA sequence: TGCGCCAGCAGTGATGGACTTCGGACAGGGGGTGGAACCGGGGAGCTGTTTTTT. This gives the protein CASSDGLRTGGGTGELFF. The chain couples TRBV10-2 to TRBJ2-2; 10 nucleotides match TRBD1. From germline, CDR1 is WSHSY and CDR2 SAAADI. This CDR3 has 18 residues. The ends lost 3 bases at V and 5 bases at J; junction bases unmatched: 12.

This clone was picked up one time. V is TRBV7-9 and J is TRBJ2-3, with D perhaps matching TRBD1 (6 bases). The CDR3 runs 14 residues. Trimming stripped 1 base from V and 3 bases from J, with 8 bases between. Germline V CDR1 and CDR2: SEHNR, FQNEAQ (reference sequence). The CDR3 DNA reads TGTGCCAGCAGCTTAGGGACAGTGACAGATACGCAGTATTTT. This codes for CASSLGTVTDTQYF.

The chain couples TRBV27 to TRBJ2-2, with 9 nucleotides matching TRBD1. Germline trimming cut 5 bases from V and 6 bases from J; bases unmatched to any gene: 4. Germline V lookup: CDR1 MNHEY, CDR2 SMNVEV (reference sequence). The CDR3 has 14 amino acids. Written as DNA, the CDR3 is TGTGCCAGCAGTGGGCGACAGGGGGCCGGGGAGCTGTTTTTT. It is translated as CASSGRQGAGELFF.

V usage is TRBV10-1 and J usage is TRBJ2-3, with TRBD1 identical over 7 bases. Germline V gene sequence: CDR1 WNHNN, CDR2 SYGVQD (reference sequence). V lost 5 bases, J lost 4 bases, and 3 bases stayed unmatched. There are 13 residues in the CDR3. Here the CDR3 DNA reads TGCGCCAGCAGTAACAGGGGCTCAGATACGCAGTATTTT. Amino acid sequence: CASSNRGSDTQYF.

The chain employs TRBV4-3 and TRBJ2-7; maybe TRBD1 (7 bases). Germline CDR1 and CDR2: LGHNA and YSLEER. V dropped 1 base and J dropped 0 bases, with 16 bases sitting between them. The CDR3 runs 17 residues. This CDR3 is CASSQAPGGGGSYEQYF. The CDR3 bases are TGCGCCAGCAGCCAAGCGCCAGGGGGAGGAGGCTCCTACGAGCAGTACTTC.

This clone was picked up one time. The V call is TRBV4-2, the J call TRBJ2-7; the match to TRBD1 covers 8 bases. Germline values: CDR1 LGHNA, CDR2 YNFKEQ. The trim removed 2 bases at V and 5 bases at J, leaving 14 bases unmatched. CDR3 length: 17 amino acids. This CDR3 reads CASSQTNRGQGRDEQYF. The CDR3 DNA reads TGTGCCAGCAGCCAAACAAACCGAGGACAGGGCAGAGACGAGCAGTACTTC.

The chain combines TRBV6-4 with TRBJ2-5; 13 bases match TRBD2. V dropped 0 bases and J dropped 0; count of bases not matched to a gene: 13. CDR1 MRHNA and CDR2 SNTAGT come from the germline V gene. The CDR3 is made up of 21 amino acids. CDR3 DNA: TGTGCCAGCAGTGACTCGACATCAATGGGACTAGCGGGGTTGTACCAAGAGACCCAGTACTTC. Translating it yields CASSDSTSMGLAGLYQETQYF.

V gene TRBV4-1 combines with J gene TRBJ1-6; tentative D call: TRBD1 (5 bases). CDR3 length: 15 residues. CDR1 and CDR2 from the germline V gene are MGHRA and YSYEKL. Trimming stripped 1 base from V and 7 bases from J, with 11 bases between. As DNA, the CDR3 is TGCGCCAGCAGCCAAGCCCCGGGGGGGAATTCACCCCTCCACTTT. Amino acid sequence: CASSQAPGGNSPLHF.

This chain connects TRBV19 to TRBJ2-7; D not resolved. Germline V gene data show CDR1 as LNHDA and CDR2 as SQIVND (reference sequence). The CDR3 is 15 amino acids. V dropped 3 bases and J dropped 0 bases, with 12 bases sitting between them. The CDR3 spells CASSMSYASSYEQYF. CDR3 sequence (DNA): TGTGCCAGTAGTATGTCGTACGCTAGCTCCTACGAGCAGTACTTC.

The rearrangement uses TRBV18 and TRBJ2-3, with D maybe TRBD1 (5 bases). This CDR3 is built from 15 residues. Germline V gives CDR1 KGHSH, CDR2 LQKENI. Deletions cut 1 base from V and 2 bases from J, with 10 bases between. The CDR3 here is CASSPQLGATDTQYF. For the CDR3, the DNA is TGTGCCAGCTCACCACAGCTAGGGGCCACAGATACGCAGTATTTT.

As for this clone: Other DNA sequences from this sample encode an identical CDR3 as well. The V and J genes are TRBV30 and TRBJ2-3, with TRBD2 as a possible D gene (7 bases). Germline V gives CDR1 GTSNPN, CDR2 SVGIG (reference sequence). Trimming removed 2 bases from V and 3 bases from J, with 15 bases in between. The CDR3 length is 15 residues. The DNA for the CDR3 is TGTGCCTGGAGTAAGGGGGGGGGCTCTACAGATACGCAGTATTTT. Translated, it gives CAWSKGGGSTDTQYF.

The rearrangement uses TRBV4-3 and TRBJ1-2, with TRBD1 matching 8 bases. The CDR3 is 19 residues long. The germline V gene encodes CDR1 LGHNA and CDR2 YSLEER. The trim removed 0 bases at V and 2 bases at J, leaving 14 bases unmatched. The CDR3 sequence: CASSQDVRGTGALNYGYTF. For the CDR3, the DNA is TGCGCCAGCAGCCAAGACGTAAGAGGGACAGGAGCCCTCAACTATGGCTACACCTTC.

This chain connects TRBV25-1 to TRBJ2-2; 16 bases map to TRBD2. Germline CDR1 is MGHDK and CDR2 is SYGVNS. Unmatched junction bases numbered 9, after V lost 8 bases and J lost 3 bases. The CDR3 is made up of 18 amino acids. The CDR3 bases are TGTGCCAGCCCGCTTCCGGGACTAGCGGGGGGGCACACCGGGGAGCTGTTTTTT. Translation gives CASPLPGLAGGHTGELFF.

This rearrangement joins TRBV6-5 to TRBJ2-1; 12 nucleotides match TRBD1. V lost 2 bases, J lost 5 bases, and 4 bases stayed unmatched. The CDR3 consists of 16 residues. Germline lookup yields CDR1 MNHEY and CDR2 SVGAGI. The CDR3 sequence: CASSYGTGGGHNEQFF. The CDR3 nucleotides are TGTGCCAGCAGTTACGGGACAGGGGGCGGCCACAATGAGCAGTTCTTC.

The chain employs TRBV9 and TRBJ1-2; TRBD1 might be the D (6 bases). With 3 bases removed from V and 8 bases from J, the gap between germline ends came to 14 bases. Germline V lookup: CDR1 SGDLS, CDR2 YYNGEE. The CDR3 has 13 residues. CDR3 DNA sequence: TGTGCCAGCAGCGGGGCAGGGGATCGGGGCTACACCTTC. Translating it yields CASSGAGDRGYTF.

This rearrangement joins TRBV6-5 to TRBJ1-2; 11 bases are a match to TRBD1. CDR3 length equals 16 residues. Germline V lookup: CDR1 MNHEY, CDR2 SVGAGI. Trimming took 0 bases from V and 2 from J; bases not matched to a gene: 2. In nucleotides, the CDR3 is TGTGCCAGCAGTTACTCCCGGACAGGGGGCAACTATGGCTACACCTTC. Amino acids: CASSYSRTGGNYGYTF.

This rearrangement joins TRBV4-2 to TRBJ2-2; D possibly corresponds to TRBD1 (5 bases). There are 14 residues in the CDR3. Trimming cost V 2 bases and J 4 bases, with 8 bases left between them. Germline values: CDR1 LGHNA, CDR2 YNFKEQ. Here the CDR3 DNA reads TGTGCCAGCAGCCAACGGACACCCACCGGGGAGCTGTTTTTT. Protein sequence: CASSQRTPTGELFF.

The chain recombines TRBV28 with TRBJ1-1; 7 positions agree with TRBD1. CDR1 is MDHEN and CDR2 is SYDVKM in the germline V gene. Trimming cost V 3 bases and J 11 bases; bases outside gene matches: 21. This CDR3 is built from 17 residues. CDR3 sequence reads: CASSFQGGGLLTGRAFF. The CDR3 DNA follows: TGTGCCAGCAGTTTTCAGGGGGGTGGTTTACTCACAGGGAGGGCTTTCTTT.

The CDR3 DNA follows: TGTGCCAGCAGCCGTCTTTCAGATACGCAGTATTTT. Protein product: CASSRLSDTQYF. The chain employs TRBV12-3 or TRBV12-4 and TRBJ2-3; no clear D. The CDR3 loop spans 12 amino acids. V was trimmed by 6 bases and J by 4 bases, leaving 8 bases between them.

The chain couples TRBV28 to TRBJ1-2, with D uncertain. In germline, CDR1 is MDHEN, CDR2 SYDVKM. V shed 3 bases and J shed 6 bases, with 14 bases lying between them. This CDR3 is 14 amino acids long. The DNA for the CDR3 is TGTGCCAGCAGTTTCCTGCTGGGAGTCGATGGCTACACCTTC. Protein sequence: CASSFLLGVDGYTF.

The sample holds one count of this clone. The chain recombines TRBV4-2 with TRBJ2-1; a weak D match, TRBD2 (5 bases). Trimming cost V 6 bases and J 0 bases, with 15 bases left between them. The V gene's germline CDR1 is LGHNA and CDR2 YNFKEQ. This CDR3 spans 16 amino acids. Written as DNA, the CDR3 is TGTGCCAGCAGACCCGGACTGGTGAACTCCTACAATGAGCAGTTCTTC. Amino acids: CASRPGLVNSYNEQFF.

The chain joins TRBV6-6 to TRBJ2-7, with D hard to call. V was clipped by 5 bases and J by 1 base, with 9 bases between them. This CDR3 region has 13 residues. CDR1 MNHNY and CDR2 SVGAGI come from the germline V gene (reference sequence). The CDR3 DNA reads as TGTGCCAGCAGTCTGACACCGTCCTACGAGCAGTACTTC. This translates into CASSLTPSYEQYF.

The chain recombines TRBV7-2 with TRBJ2-4; TRBD1 matches at 7 bases. Losses at the gene ends were 5 bases for V and 1 base for J; bases not matched to a gene: 5. There are 15 residues in the CDR3. In germline, CDR1 is SGHTA, CDR2 FQGNSA. The CDR3 sequence is CASSPEQGAKNIQYF. The CDR3 nucleotides are TGTGCCAGCAGCCCGGAACAGGGGGCCAAAAACATTCAGTACTTC.

V and J are TRBV7-3 and TRBJ1-2; perhaps TRBD1 as D (6 bases). From germline, CDR1 is SGHTA and CDR2 FQGTGA. Trimming shortened V by 4 bases and J by 0 bases, and 15 bases separated the two germline ends. This CDR3 contains 16 residues. The CDR3 spells CASSSQAGASNYGYTF. CDR3 DNA: TGTGCCAGCAGCTCCCAGGCGGGGGCCTCTAACTATGGCTACACCTTC.

The CDR3 loop reads CASSLEGKRFYGYTF. CDR3 sequence (DNA): TGTGCCAGCAGCTTAGAGGGGAAGCGCTTCTATGGCTACACCTTC. V and J are TRBV7-9 and TRBJ1-2; tentative D call: TRBD1 (5 bases). V lost 1 base to trimming and J lost 4 bases, with 13 bases between them. The germline V gene encodes CDR1 SEHNR and CDR2 FQNEAQ (reference sequence). This CDR3 region has 15 residues.

This clone came up a few times. The chain recombines TRBV5-1 with TRBJ1-2; 7 nucleotides line up with TRBD1. The germline gives CDR1 SGHRS, CDR2 YFSETQ. V shed 5 bases, J shed 6 bases, and the junction held 7 bases outside the gene matches. The CDR3 sequence is 13 residues long. In nucleotides, the CDR3 is TGCGCCAGCAGGCCAGGGGGAAAAGATGGCTACACCTTC. This translates into CASRPGGKDGYTF.

The chain carries TRBV15 and TRBJ2-7; D remains unclear. The CDR3 extends over 14 amino acids. Germline CDR1 is LNHNV and CDR2 is YYDKDF (reference sequence). With 0 bases removed from V and 1 base from J, the gap between germline ends came to 7 bases. In DNA form, the CDR3 reads TGTGCCACCAGCAGAGATATTCAGTCCTACGAGCAGTACTTC. Protein: CATSRDIQSYEQYF.

V is TRBV6-6 and J is TRBJ1-1; TRBD1 matches 7 bases. CDR1 is MNHNY, CDR2 SVGAGI, per germline (reference sequence). This CDR3 has 14 residues. The trim removed 7 bases at V and 5 bases at J, leaving 10 bases unmatched. In nucleotides, the CDR3 is TGTGCCAGCAAAAGACAGGGATCTGATACTGAAGCTTTCTTT. It encodes CASKRQGSDTEAFF.